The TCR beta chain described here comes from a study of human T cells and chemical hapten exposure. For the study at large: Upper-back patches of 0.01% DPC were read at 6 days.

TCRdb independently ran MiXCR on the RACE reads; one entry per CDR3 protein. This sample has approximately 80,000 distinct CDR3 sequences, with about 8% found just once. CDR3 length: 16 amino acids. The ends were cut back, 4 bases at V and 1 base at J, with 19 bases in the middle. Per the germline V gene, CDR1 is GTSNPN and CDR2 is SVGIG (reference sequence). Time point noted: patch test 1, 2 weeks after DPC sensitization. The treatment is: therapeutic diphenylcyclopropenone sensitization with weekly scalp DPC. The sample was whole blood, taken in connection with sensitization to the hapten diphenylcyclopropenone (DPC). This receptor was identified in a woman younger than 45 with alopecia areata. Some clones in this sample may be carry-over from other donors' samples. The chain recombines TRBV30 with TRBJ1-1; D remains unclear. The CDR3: CAWNNDRRRQNTEAFF. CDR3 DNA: TGTGCCTGGAACAACGATCGACGACGGCAGAACACTGAAGCTTTCTTT.